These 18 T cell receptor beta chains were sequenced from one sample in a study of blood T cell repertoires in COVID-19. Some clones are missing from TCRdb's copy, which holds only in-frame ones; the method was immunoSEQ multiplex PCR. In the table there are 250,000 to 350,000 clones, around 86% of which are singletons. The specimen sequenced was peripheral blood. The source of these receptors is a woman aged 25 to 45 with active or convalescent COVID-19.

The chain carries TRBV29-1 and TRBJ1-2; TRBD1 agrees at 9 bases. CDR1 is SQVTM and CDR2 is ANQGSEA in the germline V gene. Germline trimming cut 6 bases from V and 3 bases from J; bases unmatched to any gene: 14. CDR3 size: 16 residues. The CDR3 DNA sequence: TGCAGCGTAGCCCACCCGCCCCGGGACAGGGACTATGGCTACACCTTC. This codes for CSVAHPPRDRDYGYTF.

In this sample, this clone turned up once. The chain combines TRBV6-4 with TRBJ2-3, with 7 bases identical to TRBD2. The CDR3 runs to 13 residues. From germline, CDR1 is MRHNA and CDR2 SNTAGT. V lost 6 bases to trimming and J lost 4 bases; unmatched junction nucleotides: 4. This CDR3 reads CASRMSGADTQYF. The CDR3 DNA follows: TGTGCCAGCAGGATGAGCGGGGCAGATACGCAGTATTTT.

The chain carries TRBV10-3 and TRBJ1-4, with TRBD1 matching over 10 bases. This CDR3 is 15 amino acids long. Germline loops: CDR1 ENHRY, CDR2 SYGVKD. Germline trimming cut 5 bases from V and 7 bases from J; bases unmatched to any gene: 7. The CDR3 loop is CAISRTGTGVEKLFF. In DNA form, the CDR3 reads TGTGCCATCAGTCGAACCGGGACAGGGGTTGAAAAACTGTTTTTT.

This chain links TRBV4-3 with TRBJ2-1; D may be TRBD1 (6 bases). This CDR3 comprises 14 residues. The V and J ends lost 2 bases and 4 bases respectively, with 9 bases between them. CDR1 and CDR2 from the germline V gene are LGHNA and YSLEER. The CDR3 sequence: CASSQSGQYNEQFF. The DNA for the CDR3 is TGCGCCAGCAGCCAATCCGGACAGTACAATGAGCAGTTCTTC.

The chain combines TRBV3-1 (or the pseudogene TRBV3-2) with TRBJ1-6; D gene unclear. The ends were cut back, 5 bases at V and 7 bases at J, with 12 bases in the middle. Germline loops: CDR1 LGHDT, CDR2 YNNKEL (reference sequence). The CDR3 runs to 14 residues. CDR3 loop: CASSSGSGNSPLHF. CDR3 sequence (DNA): TGTGCCAGCAGCTCGGGTTCTGGGAATTCACCCCTCCACTTT.

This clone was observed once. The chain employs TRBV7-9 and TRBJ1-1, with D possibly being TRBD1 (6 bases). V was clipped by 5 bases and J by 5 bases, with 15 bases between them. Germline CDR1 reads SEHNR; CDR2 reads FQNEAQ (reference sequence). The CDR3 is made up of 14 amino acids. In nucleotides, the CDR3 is TGTGCCAGCAGCCTACAGGGTTTGTGGACTGAAGCTTTCTTT. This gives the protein CASSLQGLWTEAFF.

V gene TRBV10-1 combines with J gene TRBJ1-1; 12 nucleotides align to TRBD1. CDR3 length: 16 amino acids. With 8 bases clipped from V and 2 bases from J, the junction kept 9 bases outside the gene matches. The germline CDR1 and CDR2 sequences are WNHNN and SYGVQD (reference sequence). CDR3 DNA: TGCGCCAGCCCGCCGGGACAGGGGGCGCGAAACACTGAAGCTTTCTTT. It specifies CASPPGQGARNTEAFF.

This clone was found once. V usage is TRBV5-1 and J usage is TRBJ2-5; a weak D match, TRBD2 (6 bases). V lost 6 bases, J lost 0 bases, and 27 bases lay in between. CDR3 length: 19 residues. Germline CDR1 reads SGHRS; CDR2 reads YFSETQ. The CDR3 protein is CASTLAPRAGLTYQETQYF. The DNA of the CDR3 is TGCGCCAGCACCCTAGCCCCCCGGGCGGGGCTGACGTACCAAGAGACCCAGTACTTC.

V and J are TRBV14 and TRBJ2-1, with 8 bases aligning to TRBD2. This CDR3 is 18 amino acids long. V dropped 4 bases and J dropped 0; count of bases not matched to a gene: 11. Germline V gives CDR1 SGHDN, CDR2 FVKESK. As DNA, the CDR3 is TGTGCCAGCAGCCGCCCCTCCCGGGAGGGTTTCTCCTACAATGAGCAGTTCTTC. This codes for CASSRPSREGFSYNEQFF.

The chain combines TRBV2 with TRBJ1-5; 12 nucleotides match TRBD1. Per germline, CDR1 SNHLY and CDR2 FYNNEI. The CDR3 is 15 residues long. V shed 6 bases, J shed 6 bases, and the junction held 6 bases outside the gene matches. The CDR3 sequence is CASSPGTGGSQPQHF. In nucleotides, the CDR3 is TGTGCCAGCAGCCCCGGGACAGGGGGCTCTCAGCCCCAGCATTTT.

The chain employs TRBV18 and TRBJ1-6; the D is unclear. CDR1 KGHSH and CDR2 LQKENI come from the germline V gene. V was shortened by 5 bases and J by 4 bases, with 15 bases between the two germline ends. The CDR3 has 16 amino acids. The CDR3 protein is CASSNHNKNYNSPLHF. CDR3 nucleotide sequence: TGTGCCAGCTCAAACCATAACAAGAATTATAATTCACCCCTCCACTTT. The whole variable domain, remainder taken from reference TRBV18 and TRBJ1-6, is NAGVMQNPRHLVRRRGQEARLRCSPMKGHSHVYWYRQLPEEGLKFMVYLQKENIIDESGMPKERFSAEFPKEGPSILRIQQVVRGDSAAYFCASSNHNKNYNSPLHFGNGTRLTVT.

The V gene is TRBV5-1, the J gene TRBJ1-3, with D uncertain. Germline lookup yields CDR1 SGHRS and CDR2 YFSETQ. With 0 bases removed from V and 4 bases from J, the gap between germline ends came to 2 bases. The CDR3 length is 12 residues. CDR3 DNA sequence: TGCGCCAGCAGCTTGGTAGGAAACACCATATATTTT. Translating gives CASSLVGNTIYF.

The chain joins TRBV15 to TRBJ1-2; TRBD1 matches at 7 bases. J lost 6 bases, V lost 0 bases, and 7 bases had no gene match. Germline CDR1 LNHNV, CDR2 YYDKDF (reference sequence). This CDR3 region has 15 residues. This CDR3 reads CATSRDLTGSNGYTF. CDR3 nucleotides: TGTGCCACCAGCAGAGATCTGACAGGGTCGAATGGCTACACCTTC.

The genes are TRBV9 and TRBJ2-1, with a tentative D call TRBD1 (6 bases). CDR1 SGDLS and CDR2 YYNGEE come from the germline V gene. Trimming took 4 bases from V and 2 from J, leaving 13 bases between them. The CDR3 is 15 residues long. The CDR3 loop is CASSPSGDPYNEQFF. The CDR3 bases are TGTGCCAGCAGCCCTTCAGGGGACCCCTACAATGAGCAGTTCTTC. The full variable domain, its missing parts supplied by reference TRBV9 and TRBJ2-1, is DSGVTQTPKHLITATGQRVTLRCSPRSGDLSVYWYQQSLDQGLQFLIQYYNGEERAKGNILERFSAQQFPDLHSELNLSSLELGDSALYFCASSPSGDPYNEQFFGPGTRLTVL.

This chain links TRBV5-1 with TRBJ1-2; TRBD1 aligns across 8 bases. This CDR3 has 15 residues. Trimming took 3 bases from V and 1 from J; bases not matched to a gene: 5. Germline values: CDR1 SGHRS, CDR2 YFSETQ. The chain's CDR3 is CASSWGGQGNYGYTF. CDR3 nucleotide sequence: TGCGCCAGCAGCTGGGGCGGACAGGGTAACTATGGCTACACCTTC.

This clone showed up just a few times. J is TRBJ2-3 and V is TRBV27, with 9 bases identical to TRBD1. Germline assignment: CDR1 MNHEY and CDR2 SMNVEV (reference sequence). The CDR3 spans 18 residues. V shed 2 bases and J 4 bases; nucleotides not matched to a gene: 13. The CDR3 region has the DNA TGTGCCAGCAGTTTACGGGGAATCCTACAGGGGGCGGCAGATACGCAGTATTTT. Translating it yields CASSLRGILQGAADTQYF.

In nucleotides, the CDR3 is TGTGCCAGCAGCGGAATGGGGGCCTCTGGAAACACCATATATTTT. This encodes CASSGMGASGNTIYF. This chain joins TRBV7-2 and TRBJ1-3; a possible D gene is TRBD1 (6 bases). This CDR3 has 15 amino acids. The germline CDR1 and CDR2 sequences are SGHTA and FQGNSA. V shed 5 bases and J shed 0 bases, with 11 bases lying between them.

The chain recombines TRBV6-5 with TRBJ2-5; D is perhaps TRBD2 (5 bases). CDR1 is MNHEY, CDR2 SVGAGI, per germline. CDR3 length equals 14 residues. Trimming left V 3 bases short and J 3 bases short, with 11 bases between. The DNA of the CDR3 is TGTGCCAGCAGTTATTTCGGGGTTAAAGAGACCCAGTACTTC. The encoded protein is CASSYFGVKETQYF.